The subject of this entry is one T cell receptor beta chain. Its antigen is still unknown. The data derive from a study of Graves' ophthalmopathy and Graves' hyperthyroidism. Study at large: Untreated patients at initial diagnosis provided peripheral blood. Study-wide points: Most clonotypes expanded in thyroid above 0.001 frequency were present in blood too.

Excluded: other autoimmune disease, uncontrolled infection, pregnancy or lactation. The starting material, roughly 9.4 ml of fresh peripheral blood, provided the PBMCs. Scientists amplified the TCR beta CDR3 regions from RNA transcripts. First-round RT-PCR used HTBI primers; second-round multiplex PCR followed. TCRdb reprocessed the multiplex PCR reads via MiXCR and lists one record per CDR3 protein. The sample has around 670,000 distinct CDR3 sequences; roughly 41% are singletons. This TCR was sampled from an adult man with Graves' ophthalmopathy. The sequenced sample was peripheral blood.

The CDR3 protein is CSVGTSGGYEQYF. The CDR3 coding sequence is TGCAGCGTTGGGACTAGCGGAGGCTACGAGCAGTACTTC. The chain has TRBV29-1 and TRBJ2-7, with 10 bases matching TRBD2. Germline trimming cut 4 bases from V and 3 bases from J; bases unmatched to any gene: 3. The CDR3 runs 13 residues. Germline-derived CDR1 and CDR2 are SQVTM and ANQGSEA.